The T cell receptor beta chain described here comes from a study of cytomegalovirus exposure and HLA in healthy donors. Study outcomes and limitations: Clonal expansion was found to be greater in HLA-associated TCR beta chains than in equally common others in a later analysis. Excluded: some indistinguishable V segments such as TRBV6-2 and TRBV6-3.

60 Vbeta and 13 Jbeta primers were used in PCR. Sequenced by immunoSEQ multiplex PCR; TCRdb stores in-frame clones only, minus some. This sample carries 150,000 to 180,000 clones, roughly 80% of them seen once, and the ten largest clones take more than 10%. CDR1 and CDR2 (germline): GTSNPN, SVGIG (reference sequence). The CDR3 length is 15 residues. J was trimmed by 3 bases and V by 1 base; bases with no gene match: 3. With respect to this clone: Its antigen is still unknown.

The chain joins TRBV30 to TRBJ2-7; 13 nucleotides line up with TRBD2. Sequenced material: PBMCs. This TCR came from a man aged 25-45 years in good health and CMV-seropositive. The CDR3 bases are TGTGCCTGGAGTGGGACTAGCGGGAGTCTCTACGAGCAGTACTTC. Translated: CAWSGTSGSLYEQYF.